Here is one T cell receptor (beta chain) with its context. Its antigen is still unknown. This record belongs to a study of T cell responses to AZD1222 COVID-19 vaccine. Background on the study: Researchers grouped second doses given at about 4 or about 12 weeks into one pool.

Produced via immunoSEQ multiplex PCR; TCRdb's table is partial and in-frame only. The data show around 130,000 clones, 91% seen once. This CDR3 spans 13 amino acids. Germline assignment: CDR1 MNHEY and CDR2 SMNVEV (reference sequence). J gave up 2 bases and V 5 bases, and 3 bases lay outside the gene matches. Study results and limitations: No day 14 peak samples; only post-peak repertoires were characterized. The reported proportion of spike-specific TCRs targeting unmutated variant regions was nearly half. Donors skewed white British and female; clonal diversity was possibly underestimated.

This receptor was taken from an adult in good health. The rearrangement links TRBV27 to TRBJ2-7; 7 nucleotides align to TRBD1. Sequencing was performed on peripheral blood, taken on day 0 of AZD1222 vaccination. CDR3 nucleotides: TGTGCCAGCAGTCCGGGACAGACCTACGAGCAGTACTTC. Translation gives CASSPGQTYEQYF.